The sequence of this TCR beta chain was determined in a study of blood T cell repertoires in COVID-19. Study overall: From the United States, Italy and Spain came samples of acute and convalescent COVID-19. Nucleic acid was either cDNA or gDNA, and it came from T cells, B-cell-depleted T cells, or PBMCs.

Between the trimmed V and J ends, which lost 3 bases and 2 bases, there was a span of 13 bases. There are 16 residues in the CDR3. Per germline, CDR1 MNHNS and CDR2 SASEGT. In the authors' workflow: Estimates of nucleated cell counts were drawn from the amplification of reference gene primers. Clones were read by immunoSEQ multiplex PCR, and TCRdb kept only the in-frame ones, dropping some. V and J calls plus clone size are reproduced from that table; the DNA served to infer D and trimming. The table has 53,000 or so clones, 60% to 80% seen once; the top ten hold around 43%. V and J are TRBV6-1 and TRBJ1-4; the D is unclear. The sequenced sample consisted of peripheral blood. The clonotype comes from a man in his 70s with active or convalescent COVID-19. The CDR3 nucleotides read TGTGCCAGCAGTGATGGCCTCGGGGTTACTAATGAAAAACTGTTTTTT. This codes for CASSDGLGVTNEKLFF.